Presented here are 9 T cell receptor beta chains from one specimen sequenced in a study of blood T cell repertoires in COVID-19. Assay: immunoSEQ multiplex PCR; the TCRdb copy retains only in-frame clones and omits some. The sample carries more than 50,000 clones, more than 60% recorded once. The sequenced material came from peripheral blood. Source of these receptors: a woman aged 65 to 85 with acute or convalescent COVID-19.

V and J are TRBV27 and TRBJ2-3; tentative D call: TRBD2 (6 bases). Trimming took 6 bases from V and 4 from J, leaving 14 bases between them. Germline V gene sequence: CDR1 MNHEY, CDR2 SMNVEV (reference sequence). The CDR3 extends over 14 amino acids. The chain's CDR3 is CASSLAGGSDTQYF. The CDR3 bases are TGTGCCAGCAGCCTCGCCGGGGGATCAGATACGCAGTATTTT.

This clone was observed a single time. V and J are TRBV6-5 and TRBJ2-5; TRBD2 agrees at 8 bases. The CDR3 contains 15 residues. The ends lost 1 base at V and 3 bases at J; junction bases unmatched: 4. CDR1 MNHEY and CDR2 SVGAGI come from the germline V gene. CDR3 DNA: TGTGCCAGCAGTTACTTCGGGGGGGCTGAAGAGACCCAGTACTTC. Translating it yields CASSYFGGAEETQYF.

This clone has a single count. The J gene is TRBJ2-1, the V gene TRBV29-1; TRBD2 aligns across 12 bases. With V trimmed by 6 bases and J by 0 bases, 9 bases remained unmatched. CDR1 and CDR2 from the germline V gene are SQVTM and ANQGSEA. This CDR3 is 17 amino acids long. CDR3 in DNA: TGCAGCGTGCCACTAGCGGGGGGCCCGAGCTCCTACAATGAGCAGTTCTTC. Its translation: CSVPLAGGPSSYNEQFF.

This sequence joins TRBV19 and TRBJ1-5; TRBD1 matches 9 bases. This CDR3 contains 16 residues. V trimming: 5 bases; J trimming: 6 bases; junction bases outside the gene matches: 11. Germline V gene data show CDR1 as LNHDA and CDR2 as SQIVND (reference sequence). CDR3 sequence reads: CASSALTGGEGQPQHF. The CDR3 DNA sequence: TGTGCCAGTAGTGCCCTAACAGGGGGCGAGGGTCAGCCCCAGCATTTT.

This chain joins TRBV11-2 and TRBJ1-1; no definite D call. Germline V gives CDR1 SGHAT, CDR2 FQNNGV. The CDR3 runs 14 residues. V was pared by 4 bases and J by 2 bases, with 11 bases between. The CDR3, as DNA: TGTGCCAGCAGCTCCAACATAGCAAACACTGAAGCTTTCTTT. Amino acid sequence: CASSSNIANTEAFF.

This clone has just one count. The chain couples TRBV5-4 to TRBJ1-2; TRBD1 aligns across 9 bases. Unmatched junction bases numbered 1, after V lost 0 bases and J lost 1 base. The CDR3 loop spans 15 amino acids. The V gene's germline CDR1 is SGHNT and CDR2 YYREEE (reference sequence). This chain's CDR3 is CASSLGDRDNYGYTF. The CDR3 coding sequence is TGTGCCAGCAGCTTGGGGGACAGGGATAACTATGGCTACACCTTC.

This chain links TRBV12-2 with TRBJ1-2; TRBD1 reflects the table's D call only, with no check against the DNA. TRBV12-2 is a listed pseudogene. The CDR3 covers 17 residues. CDR3 protein: CASRLEGSGGSNYGYTF. Written as DNA, the CDR3 is TGTGCAAGTCGCTTAGAGGGTTCTGGGGGCAGCAACTATGGCTACACCTTC.

The rearrangement joins TRBV27 to TRBJ1-5; tentative D call: TRBD1 (5 bases). V was cut by 0 bases and J by 9 bases, with 15 bases left in between. Germline CDR1 MNHEY, CDR2 SMNVEV (reference sequence). The CDR3 spans 15 residues. DNA of the CDR3: TGTGCCAGCAGTTTATCAGGCAGGGATGGCCGGCCCCAGCATTTT. Its protein is CASSLSGRDGRPQHF.

The V and J genes are TRBV5-6 and TRBJ2-7; a possible D gene is TRBD1 (5 bases). Germline V lookup: CDR1 SGHDT, CDR2 YYEEEE. The CDR3 covers 18 residues. V lost 4 bases to trimming and J lost 2 bases, with 25 bases between them. The CDR3 DNA reads as TGTGCCAGCAGCGCGCCGGACATTCCGACCGAGAAGGCCTACGAGCAGTACGTC. Translating gives CASSAPDIPTEKAYEQYV.